Listed below are T cell receptor beta chains from one sample, sequenced in a study of CXCR3-negative and CXCR3-positive naive CD8 T cells. TCRdb reworked the 5' RACE reads into one entry per CDR3 protein, no DNA. This sample's table reports about 150,000 distinct CDR3 sequences. Sequences were obtained from naive CXCR3+ CD8+ T cells from blood. The source of these receptors is a human donor in good health. Some clones in this sample may be carry-over from other donors' samples. CDR3s include the opening cysteine and the closing phenylalanine or tryptophan.

CDR3aa	len	v_gene	j_gene
CASSLAGVGYTF	12	TRBV7-9	TRBJ1-2
CASSFTSPYTDTQYF	15	TRBV12-3/TRBV12-4	TRBJ2-3
CASGAEEGSYEQYF	14	TRBV5-1	TRBJ2-7
CASSPMAGLSYEQYF	15	TRBV19	TRBJ2-7
CASSPWTGDRFTDTQYF	17	TRBV7-3	TRBJ2-3
CASSLAPLNDRAGNTIYF	18	TRBV7-6	TRBJ1-3
CASSWTGGSHYEQYF	15	TRBV27	TRBJ2-7
CSGAGAGAGELFF	13	TRBV29-1	TRBJ2-2
CAWSPSGGYYNEQFF	15	TRBV30	TRBJ2-1
CASSSGQGRNEQFF	14	TRBV7-9	TRBJ2-1
CSARCRDTTYPAGSYEQYF	19	TRBV20-1	TRBJ2-7
CASSVATGQNTEAFF	15	TRBV9	TRBJ1-1
CASSLGSGVEQFF	13	TRBV5-1	TRBJ2-1
CASSSLAVRGSTDTQYF	17	TRBV27	TRBJ2-3
CATSRYRLPTDTQYF	15	TRBV15	TRBJ2-3
CATSREGQGEGEQYF	15	TRBV15	TRBJ2-7
CASSAWGEQYF	11	TRBV27	TRBJ2-7
CASSLTGLPYEQYF	14	TRBV5-1	TRBJ2-7
CASSLLQGQGGELFF	15	TRBV7-8	TRBJ2-2
CASSLWASEEQYF	13	TRBV28	TRBJ2-7
CASSPWTGGHEQYF	14	TRBV12-3/TRBV12-4	TRBJ2-7
CASSQTFKETQYF	13	TRBV27	TRBJ2-5
CSAWTSGYEQYF	12	TRBV20-1	TRBJ2-7
CASSLSRQGAGYEQYF	16	TRBV27	TRBJ2-7
CASSVGLGISDTQYF	15	TRBV7-3	TRBJ2-3
CASSQPLRRTGAIDEQYF	18	TRBV14	TRBJ2-7
CSARPGGETQYF	12	TRBV20-1	TRBJ2-5
CASSIVPGSYNEQFF	15	TRBV19	TRBJ2-1
CASSLGAGNYNEQFF	15	TRBV7-3	TRBJ2-1
CSARARQGEYGYTF	14	TRBV20-1	TRBJ1-2
CAISEGYTYEQYF	13	TRBV10-3	TRBJ2-7
CASSLLGTGGIGNEKLFF	18	TRBV19	TRBJ1-4
CASSFRVDQPQRF	13	TRBV7-2	TRBJ1-5
CASSSGLRPSYEQYF	15	TRBV7-9	TRBJ2-7
CASSFRDFKGNEQFF	15	TRBV7-8	TRBJ2-1
CASSVSGSANEKLFF	15	TRBV9	TRBJ1-4
CASSVSPGISYEQYF	15	TRBV9	TRBJ2-7
CASSEIPRQGRATNEKLFF	19	TRBV2	TRBJ1-4
CASSQQGSYYGYTF	14	TRBV4-3	TRBJ1-2
CASSLAPGQGAGETQYF	17	TRBV7-6	TRBJ2-5
CASSFDREAYEQYF	14	TRBV5-5	TRBJ2-7
CASSARQGYVTGELFF	16	TRBV7-3	TRBJ2-2
CATSSRSAQYF	11	TRBV15	TRBJ2-5
CASALGGGWAEETQYF	16	TRBV2	TRBJ2-5
CASSQDQALYGYTF	14	TRBV4-1	TRBJ1-2
CASPTPIINTGELFF	15	TRBV5-4	TRBJ2-2
CATSRDGTNYGYTF	14	TRBV15	TRBJ1-2